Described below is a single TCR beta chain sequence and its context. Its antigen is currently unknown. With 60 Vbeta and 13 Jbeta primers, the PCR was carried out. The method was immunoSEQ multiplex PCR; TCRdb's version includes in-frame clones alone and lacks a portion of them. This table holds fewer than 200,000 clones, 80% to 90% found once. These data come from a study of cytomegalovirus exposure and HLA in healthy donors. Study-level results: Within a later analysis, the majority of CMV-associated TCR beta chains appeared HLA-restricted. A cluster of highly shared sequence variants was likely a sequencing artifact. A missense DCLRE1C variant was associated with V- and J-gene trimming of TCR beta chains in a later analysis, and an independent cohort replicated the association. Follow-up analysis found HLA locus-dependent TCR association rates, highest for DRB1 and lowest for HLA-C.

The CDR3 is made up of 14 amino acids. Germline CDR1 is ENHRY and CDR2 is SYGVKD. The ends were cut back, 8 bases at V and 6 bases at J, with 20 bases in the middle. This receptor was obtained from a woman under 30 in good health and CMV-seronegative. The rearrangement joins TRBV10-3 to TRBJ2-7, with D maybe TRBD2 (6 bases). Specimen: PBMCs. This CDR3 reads CAICRDFPSCEQYF. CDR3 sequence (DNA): TGTGCCATCTGCCGGGACTTCCCCTCGTGCGAGCAGTACTTC.